Presented here are 14 T cell receptor beta chains from one specimen sequenced in a study of vaccination effects on CD4 cells after COVID-19. This table comes from immunoSEQ multiplex PCR, and its TCRdb copy is limited to in-frame clones, with some not included. Of tens of thousands of clones listed, 81% are singletons. Antigens for these TCRs are unknown. Within the ViraFEST assay, antigen-specific CD4+ T cells underwent expansion with viral peptide pools prior to sequencing. Culturing for roughly 10 days preceded CD4+ T cell isolation. The source material was CD4+ T cells from PBMCs cultured with HCoV-229E spike peptides, sampled before COVID-19 vaccination. These receptors came from a human donor who received a COVID-19 vaccine.

The chain links TRBV2 to TRBJ1-1, with a possible D match to TRBD1 (6 bases). V lost 3 bases and J lost 5, with 31 bases in between. The CDR3 contains 20 residues. Germline V CDR1 and CDR2: SNHLY, FYNNEI. The CDR3 here is CASSEGREGGRAWGGTEAFF. The CDR3 region has the DNA TGTGCCAGCAGTGAGGGTCGTGAAGGGGGTCGGGCCTGGGGGGGGACTGAAGCTTTCTTT.

Only a few counts were recorded for this clone. This rearrangement joins TRBV5-1 to TRBJ2-1, with 12 bases lining up with TRBD2. The CDR3 runs 16 residues. The germline V gene has CDR1 SGHRS and CDR2 YFSETQ. The V segment lost 5 bases and the J segment 8 bases; nucleotides outside the gene matches: 11. The CDR3 loop reads CASRKLTSGGRDEQFF. CDR3 bases: TGCGCCAGCAGAAAACTGACTAGCGGGGGAAGAGATGAGCAGTTCTTC.

The V and J genes are TRBV7-9 and TRBJ2-5, with 8 bases identical to TRBD1. The CDR3 totals 15 residues. CDR1 is SEHNR and CDR2 is FQNEAQ in the germline V gene (reference sequence). The trim removed 5 bases at V and 5 bases at J, leaving 10 bases unmatched. In DNA, the CDR3 is TGTGCCAGCAGCCGTCTCATGGGACAGGTGGAGACCCAGTACTTC. Translating it yields CASSRLMGQVETQYF.

The chain links TRBV5-5 to TRBJ1-4, with 7 bases fitting TRBD1. The V and J ends lost 4 bases and 5 bases, in that order; junction bases with no gene match: 5. The length of the CDR3 is 14 residues. Germline V lookup: CDR1 SGHKS, CDR2 YYEKEE (reference sequence). In DNA form, the CDR3 reads TGTGCCAGCAGCCGTACAGGGGCGAATGAAAAACTGTTTTTT. Translated, it gives CASSRTGANEKLFF. Together with reference TRBV5-5 and TRBJ1-4, the CDR3 gives the full variable domain: DAGVTQSPTHLIKTRGQQVTLRCSPISGHKSVSWYQQVLGQGPQFIFQYYEKEERGRGNFPDRFSARQFPNYSSELNVNALLLGDSALYLCASSRTGANEKLFFGSGTQLSVL.

This chain links TRBV5-1 with TRBJ1-3, with D unresolved. Trimming took 4 bases from V and 0 from J, leaving 8 bases between them. This CDR3 is built from 14 residues. The germline CDR1 and CDR2 sequences are SGHRS and YFSETQ. CDR3 sequence: CASSDDPSGNTIYF. The CDR3 DNA is TGCGCCAGCAGCGACGATCCCTCTGGAAACACCATATATTTT.

This chain connects TRBV5-1 to TRBJ2-2; D is unresolved. Looked up from germline, CDR1 is SGHRS and CDR2 is YFSETQ. This CDR3 has 14 residues. Trimming took off 0 bases at V and 4 bases at J, with 7 bases between the two ends. In nucleotides, the CDR3 is TGCGCCAGCAGCTTGGGCACCCCCACCGGGGAGCTGTTTTTT. Its translation is CASSLGTPTGELFF.

This clone was observed a single time. The chain joins TRBV4-3 to TRBJ1-5; D is unclear. Trimming pared 0 bases from V and 5 bases from J, leaving 5 bases between. The germline gives CDR1 LGHNA, CDR2 YSLEER. The CDR3 runs 13 residues. CDR3 loop: CASSQEHDQPQHF. In nucleotides, the CDR3 is TGCGCCAGCAGCCAAGAACACGATCAGCCCCAGCATTTT.

This CDR3 is CASNRGHPDTQYF. The CDR3 nucleotides read TGTGCCAGCAACAGGGGGCACCCAGATACGCAGTATTTT. The V and J genes are TRBV6-5 and TRBJ2-3; 9 bases line up with TRBD1. Trimming at V came to 7 bases and at J to 4 bases, leaving 3 bases not matched to a gene. The CDR3 is made up of 13 amino acids. CDR1 is MNHEY and CDR2 is SVGAGI in the germline V gene.

This clone has a single count. The gene calls are TRBV5-1 and TRBJ1-4, with 7 bases aligning to TRBD1. Germline V gene data show CDR1 as SGHRS and CDR2 as YFSETQ. Trimming took 4 bases from V and 4 from J; bases not matched to a gene: 10. The CDR3 runs to 16 residues. The CDR3: CASSPDPTGFNEKLFF. The CDR3 coding sequence is TGCGCCAGCAGCCCGGACCCGACAGGGTTTAATGAAAAACTGTTTTTT.

The rearrangement uses TRBV14 and TRBJ1-1; no firm D call. Germline V lookup: CDR1 SGHDN, CDR2 FVKESK. Trimming took 3 bases from V and 9 from J, leaving 20 bases between them. The CDR3 extends over 15 amino acids. The CDR3 DNA follows: TGTGCCAGCAGCCATTATGACTTTCCCTTAACTCAAGCTTTCTTT. Translated, it gives CASSHYDFPLTQAFF. Looking up the rest from reference TRBV14 and TRBJ1-1 gives the full variable domain: EAGVTQFPSHSVIEKGQTVTLRCDPISGHDNLYWYRRVMGKEIKFLLHFVKESKQDESGMPNNRFLAERTGGTYSTLKVQPAELEDSGVYFCASSHYDFPLTQAFFGQGTRLTVV.

The genes are TRBV6-6 and TRBJ2-5; tentatively, D is TRBD1 (5 bases). Trimming removed 4 bases from V and 5 bases from J, with 17 bases in between. The CDR3 runs 15 residues. CDR1 and CDR2 (germline): MNHNY, SVGAGI (reference sequence). The chain's CDR3 is CASSSPSGRAETQYF. DNA of the CDR3: TGTGCCAGCAGTTCTCCTTCGGGCAGGGCTGAGACCCAGTACTTC.

V usage is TRBV18 and J usage is TRBJ1-1, with D possibly being TRBD1 (6 bases). The germline V gene encodes CDR1 KGHSH and CDR2 LQKENI. Trimming took 6 bases from V and 1 from J, leaving 9 bases between them. The CDR3 is 13 residues long. CDR3 bases: TGTGCCAGCTCGCAGACAGGGAACACTGAAGCTTTCTTT. Its protein product is CASSQTGNTEAFF.

The V call is TRBV5-5, the J call TRBJ2-6; D may be TRBD1 (6 bases). Per germline, CDR1 SGHKS and CDR2 YYEKEE (reference sequence). This CDR3 has 14 residues. V lost 7 bases, J lost 1 base, and 9 bases lay in between. The CDR3 DNA reads TGTGCCAGCCGGACAGAGTCTGGGGCCAACGTCCTGACTTTC. Amino acids: CASRTESGANVLTF. Combining the CDR3 with reference TRBV5-5 and TRBJ2-6 gives the whole variable domain DAGVTQSPTHLIKTRGQQVTLRCSPISGHKSVSWYQQVLGQGPQFIFQYYEKEERGRGNFPDRFSARQFPNYSSELNVNALLLGDSALYLCASRTESGANVLTFGAGSRLTVL.

V is TRBV4-2 and J is TRBJ2-1; possibly TRBD2 for D (5 bases). This CDR3 has 20 amino acids. V was trimmed by 0 bases and J by 0 bases, leaving 21 bases between them. CDR1 and CDR2 (germline): LGHNA, YNFKEQ. CDR3 protein: CASSQDTTRLGASSYNEQFF. The DNA for the CDR3 is TGTGCCAGCAGCCAAGACACGACCCGCTTGGGAGCCAGCTCCTACAATGAGCAGTTCTTC.